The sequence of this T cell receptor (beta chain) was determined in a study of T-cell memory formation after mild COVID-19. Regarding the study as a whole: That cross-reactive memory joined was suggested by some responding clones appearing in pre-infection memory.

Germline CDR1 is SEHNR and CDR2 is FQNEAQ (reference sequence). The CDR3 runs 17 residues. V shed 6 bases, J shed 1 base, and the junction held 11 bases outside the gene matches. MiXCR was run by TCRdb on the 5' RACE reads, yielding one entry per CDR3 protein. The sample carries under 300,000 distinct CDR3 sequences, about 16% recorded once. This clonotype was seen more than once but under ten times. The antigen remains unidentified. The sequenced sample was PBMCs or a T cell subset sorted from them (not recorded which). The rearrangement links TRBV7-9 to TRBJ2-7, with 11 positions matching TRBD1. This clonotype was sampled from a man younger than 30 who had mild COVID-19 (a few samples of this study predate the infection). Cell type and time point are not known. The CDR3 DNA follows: TGTGCCAGCAGGCACGAGAGAGGGACAGGGGGTTCCTACGAGCAGTACTTC. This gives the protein CASRHERGTGGSYEQYF.